This T cell receptor (beta chain) was identified during a study of PD-L1 blockade in urothelial cancer. Overall study: Median blood clonality was 0.080, with 86,000 or so unique TCRs.

The CDR3 totals 16 residues. V was shortened by 5 bases and J by 0 bases, with 13 bases between the two germline ends. The germline CDR1 and CDR2 sequences are SGHTA and FQGTGA. Profiled with immunoSEQ multiplex PCR; TCRdb holds only in-frame clones, not every one. The sample holds some 76,000 clones; roughly nine tenths are singletons and the top ten take less than 3.5%. The sequences come from PBMCs, collected around atezolizumab (anti-PD-L1) treatment. This rearrangement joins TRBV7-3 to TRBJ2-2; possible D gene TRBD2, 6 bases. The receptor's source is a man aged 55 to 70 with urothelial cancer. As DNA, the CDR3 is TGTGCCAGCAGCCTTGGAGGGGCCGCGAACACCGGGGAGCTGTTTTTT. Translating gives CASSLGGAANTGELFF.